This T cell receptor (beta chain) came from a study of blood T cell repertoires in COVID-19. Overall study context: The study drew acute and convalescent COVID-19 samples from the United States, Italy and Spain. T cells, B-cell-depleted T cells, or PBMCs supplied cDNA or gDNA.

Germline values: CDR1 MRHNA, CDR2 SNTAGT. This CDR3 has 15 residues. V dropped 4 bases and J dropped 6; count of bases not matched to a gene: 5. The assay was immunoSEQ multiplex PCR, and TCRdb's table has in-frame clones only and misses some. The repertoire includes about 180,000 clones, around 87% of them detected once, and roughly 2.6% sits in the top ten. The TCR sequence derives from a man aged 35 to 55 with active or convalescent COVID-19. The specimen was peripheral blood. This chain connects TRBV6-4 to TRBJ2-2, with TRBD1 matching over 10 bases. Written as DNA, the CDR3 is TGTGCCAGCAGTGTCCAGGGACAGGGGTCCGGGGAGCTGTTTTTT. Translated: CASSVQGQGSGELFF.